This T cell receptor (beta chain) stems from a study of molecular identifiers for immune sequencing clone quantification. The study, taken as a whole, reports: Should identical TCR molecules share a barcode, the sizes of highly expanded clones could be underestimated. Over 99% of CMV-specific effector molecules, but under 1% of naive ones, were in clones above 20 copies.

It was from around 18,000 to 910,000 sorted cells, with 10%, 30% or 50% RNA, that naive CD8 libraries came. Trimming cost V 8 bases and J 4 bases; bases outside gene matches: 10. The CDR3 is 14 amino acids. The germline CDR1 and CDR2 sequences are SGHTA and FQGNSA. A note on this clonotype: Its antigen is not identified.

Preparation of the bulk TCR libraries relied on previously described methods and listed TCR primers. TCRdb reanalysed the PCR reads using MiXCR and keeps one entry per CDR3 protein. The table shows 250,000 to 350,000 distinct CDR3 sequences, with around 21% occurring only once. J is TRBJ2-7 and V is TRBV7-2, with TRBD2 matching 8 bases. The specimen sequenced was naive CD8+ T cells from blood, with Jurkat cell RNA spiked in. The subset: FACS-sorted CD8+CD4-CCR7+CD45RA+ naive T cells. This TCR was sampled from a human donor in good health. Some libraries in this study had Jurkat cell RNA spiked in. The CDR3 region is CASGEEGLEYEQYF. CDR3 sequence (DNA): TGTGCCAGCGGCGAGGAGGGACTAGAGTACGAGCAGTACTTC.